This note documents a single T cell receptor (beta chain) sequence. Its antigen is undetermined. The CDR3 is 14 residues long. Germline V CDR1 and CDR2: SQVTM, ANQGSEA. V lost 3 bases to trimming and J lost 2 bases; unmatched junction nucleotides: 2. The data were taken from a study of cytomegalovirus exposure and HLA in healthy donors. Vbeta (60) and Jbeta (13) primers were used in the PCR. Method: immunoSEQ multiplex PCR; TCRdb's copy keeps in-frame clones and lacks some. The sample includes 210,000 or so clones, about three quarters of them seen just once. The study, taken as a whole, reports: An observed cluster of highly shared sequence variants was recorded as a likely sequencing artifact.

Sequencing was done on a sample of PBMCs. The clonotype was recovered from a boy aged 5 to 17 in good health and CMV-seronegative. This chain uses TRBV29-1 with TRBJ1-2; 11 bases map to TRBD1. Written as DNA, the CDR3 is TGCAGCGTTGAGGGACAGGGGGGAAACTATGGCTACACCTTC. This encodes CSVEGQGGNYGYTF.